Below, 30 T cell receptor beta chains from the same sample are listed, as sequenced in a study of beta chain features in type 1 diabetes. Study results and limitations: Shortening that was moderate but significant affected the TCRB CDR3s of Type 1 diabetes patients in all four CD4+ subsets.

What was sequenced were expressed TCRB transcripts, since all of the isolated RNA had been reverse transcribed. TCRdb keeps only in-frame clones here, not all; method: immunoSEQ multiplex PCR. The data show about 710,000 clones, around an eighth seen once. Their cognate antigens are unknown. Sequenced input: naive CD4+ T cells from blood. Every receptor here comes from a man in his late teens or twenties with type 1 diabetes.

V gene TRBV6-5 combines with J gene TRBJ2-3, with 9 positions matching TRBD2. Germline CDR1 MNHEY, CDR2 SVGAGI. V shed 6 bases and J 13 bases; nucleotides not matched to a gene: 14. This CDR3 is 14 amino acids long. CDR3 bases: TGTGCCAGCAGATTAGAAGCGCGGGGGGGCCGGAAGTATTTT. This sequence encodes CASRLEARGGRKYF.

This clone was counted a few times. The V and J genes are TRBV4-2 and TRBJ2-5; 7 bases align to TRBD2. The CDR3 extends over 13 amino acids. Per the germline V gene, CDR1 is LGHNA and CDR2 is YNFKEQ. The ends lost 7 bases at V and 2 bases at J; junction bases unmatched: 4. As DNA, the CDR3 is TGTGCCAGCAACCTGGGGGGGCAAGAGACCCAGTACTTC. Its protein is CASNLGGQETQYF.

The chain uses TRBV19 and TRBJ1-2; TRBD1 matches at 7 bases. V lost 5 bases and J lost 4; bases outside the gene matches: 7. Germline lookup yields CDR1 LNHDA and CDR2 SQIVND (reference sequence). The CDR3 totals 14 residues. In DNA form, the CDR3 reads TGTGCCAGTAGTCCTCCGGACAGGATCTATGGCTACACCTTC. It is translated as CASSPPDRIYGYTF.

This clone showed up just a few times. The rearrangement joins TRBV7-2 to TRBJ1-3; 8 nucleotides agree with TRBD1. The germline V gene has CDR1 SGHTA and CDR2 FQGNSA. This CDR3 comprises 15 residues. V lost 5 bases, J lost 4 bases, and 7 bases stayed unmatched. CDR3 DNA sequence: TGTGCCAGCAGCCCGCGGACAGGGCGGGGAAACACCATATATTTT. It specifies CASSPRTGRGNTIYF.

V gene TRBV30 combines with J gene TRBJ2-7, with D possibly matching TRBD1 (6 bases). V lost 1 base to trimming and J lost 2 bases, with 12 bases between them. Germline V gene sequence: CDR1 GTSNPN, CDR2 SVGIG (reference sequence). There are 14 residues in the CDR3. The CDR3 loop reads CAWSAQGNTYEQYF. The CDR3 DNA follows: TGTGCCTGGAGTGCCCAGGGGAATACCTACGAGCAGTACTTC.

The rearrangement uses TRBV5-4 and TRBJ1-3; no clear D. This CDR3 spans 15 amino acids. Germline V lookup: CDR1 SGHNT, CDR2 YYREEE (reference sequence). V was trimmed by 4 bases and J by 0 bases, leaving 11 bases between them. CDR3 in amino acids: CASSLAGYSGNTIYF. CDR3 DNA sequence: TGTGCCAGCAGCCTGGCGGGCTACTCTGGAAACACCATATATTTT.

In this sample, this clone turned up a few times. This chain uses TRBV5-4 with TRBJ2-1; 7 bases are shared with TRBD1. Germline lookup yields CDR1 SGHNT and CDR2 YYREEE (reference sequence). The CDR3 has 15 residues. Trimming cost V 2 bases and J 3 bases; bases outside gene matches: 5. The DNA for the CDR3 is TGTGCCAGCAGCTTCGACAGGGACCACTACAATGAGCAGTTCTTC. Its translation: CASSFDRDHYNEQFF.

This chain links TRBV27 with TRBJ1-2; a weak D match, TRBD1 (6 bases). Germline V gene sequence: CDR1 MNHEY, CDR2 SMNVEV (reference sequence). With 8 bases removed from V and 6 bases from J, the gap between germline ends came to 16 bases. The CDR3 loop spans 13 amino acids. This CDR3 reads CASPGITGNGYTF. The CDR3, as DNA: TGTGCCAGCCCGGGTATAACAGGGAATGGCTACACCTTC.

The chain has TRBV13 and TRBJ2-5; D perhaps matches TRBD1 (5 bases). Germline lookup yields CDR1 PRHDT and CDR2 FYEKMQ (reference sequence). The V and J ends lost 5 bases and 7 bases respectively, with 14 bases between them. The CDR3 has 13 amino acids. CDR3 protein: CASSPRQLGTQYF. CDR3 DNA sequence: TGTGCCAGCAGCCCCCGACAGCTGGGGACCCAGTACTTC.

This clone turned up a few times. This chain links TRBV9 with TRBJ1-2, with no clear D. With 0 bases removed from V and 6 bases from J, the gap between germline ends came to 12 bases. From germline, CDR1 is SGDLS and CDR2 YYNGEE. CDR3 size: 14 residues. The CDR3 loop reads CASSVVSGDHGYTF. The DNA of the CDR3 is TGTGCCAGCAGCGTAGTTTCCGGTGATCATGGCTACACCTTC.

This clone was seen more than once but under ten times. This chain joins TRBV14 and TRBJ1-2; 9 bases align to TRBD1. The CDR3 length is 14 residues. From germline, CDR1 is SGHDN and CDR2 FVKESK. Losses at the gene ends were 1 base for V and 8 bases for J; bases not matched to a gene: 5. CDR3 amino acids: CASSQVQGAGGYTF. The CDR3 nucleotides read TGTGCCAGCAGCCAAGTACAGGGGGCAGGAGGCTACACCTTC. Full variable domain (missing parts from reference TRBV14 and TRBJ1-2): EAGVTQFPSHSVIEKGQTVTLRCDPISGHDNLYWYRRVMGKEIKFLLHFVKESKQDESGMPNNRFLAERTGGTYSTLKVQPAELEDSGVYFCASSQVQGAGGYTFGSGTRLTVV.

The chain is built from TRBV4-2 and TRBJ2-1; 7 bases are shared with TRBD1. Germline lookup yields CDR1 LGHNA and CDR2 YNFKEQ. J gave up 7 bases and V 2 bases, and 5 bases lay outside the gene matches. The CDR3 length is 14 residues. Here the CDR3 reads CASSQPRGQNEQFF. As DNA, the CDR3 is TGTGCCAGCAGCCAACCGAGGGGACAGAATGAGCAGTTCTTC.

V and J are TRBV11-2 and TRBJ1-2, with D perhaps matching TRBD1 (5 bases). The V end lost 0 bases, the J end lost 7 bases, and 12 bases lay between the germline ends. CDR3 size: 14 residues. Germline V gene sequence: CDR1 SGHAT, CDR2 FQNNGV. As DNA, the CDR3 is TGTGCCAGCAGCTTAGATCAGGGCGGTGGTGGCTACACCTTC. This encodes CASSLDQGGGGYTF.

The V and J genes are TRBV7-8 and TRBJ2-5; no firm D call. V shed 2 bases and J shed 3 bases, with 7 bases lying between them. Germline values: CDR1 SGHVS, CDR2 FQNEAQ. CDR3 length equals 13 residues. CDR3 region: CASSLSREETQYF. The DNA for the CDR3 is TGTGCCAGCAGCTTATCAAGGGAAGAGACCCAGTACTTC.

This clone turned up a few times. The chain couples TRBV29-1 to TRBJ1-1; no definite D call. The germline V gene has CDR1 SQVTM and CDR2 ANQGSEA. The ends were cut back, 0 bases at V and 3 bases at J, with 8 bases in the middle. This CDR3 comprises 13 residues. CDR3 nucleotide sequence: TGCAGCGTTGAAGAGGACGGTTACACTGAAGCTTTCTTT. Its protein is CSVEEDGYTEAFF.

The chain combines TRBV19 with TRBJ1-3; D is unclear. The CDR3 has 14 amino acids. Trimming removed 7 bases at V and 0 bases at J, with 10 bases between. The germline V gene has CDR1 LNHDA and CDR2 SQIVND (reference sequence). The CDR3 DNA reads TGTGCCAGTAATGCGGTATCCTCTGGAAACACCATATATTTT. This gives the protein CASNAVSSGNTIYF.

This clone showed up just a few times. The chain uses TRBV6-5 and TRBJ2-7; the match to TRBD1 covers 9 bases. The CDR3 sequence is 15 residues long. CDR1 is MNHEY, CDR2 SVGAGI, per germline. Losses at the gene ends were 5 bases for V and 5 bases for J; bases not matched to a gene: 10. CDR3 residues: CASSRYLQGANEQYF. The CDR3 nucleotides are TGTGCCAGCAGTCGCTATCTACAGGGGGCGAACGAGCAGTACTTC.

This chain links TRBV9 with TRBJ2-1, with 10 nucleotides matching TRBD1. With 4 bases clipped from V and 7 bases from J, the junction kept 5 bases outside the gene matches. Germline CDR1 is SGDLS and CDR2 is YYNGEE. The CDR3 extends over 14 amino acids. CDR3: CASSPGTGVNEQFF. The CDR3 DNA reads as TGTGCCAGCAGCCCCGGGACAGGGGTAAATGAGCAGTTCTTC. Drawing the rest from reference TRBV9 and TRBJ2-1, the complete variable domain is DSGVTQTPKHLITATGQRVTLRCSPRSGDLSVYWYQQSLDQGLQFLIQYYNGEERAKGNILERFSAQQFPDLHSELNLSSLELGDSALYFCASSPGTGVNEQFFGPGTRLTVL.

The gene calls are TRBV9 and TRBJ2-1; D is undetermined. The CDR3 is 15 amino acids. Trimming stripped 2 bases from V and 7 bases from J, with 16 bases between. Germline CDR1 and CDR2: SGDLS and YYNGEE. The CDR3 sequence: CASSVRGGIGNEQFF. CDR3 DNA: TGTGCCAGCAGCGTCCGAGGTGGGATCGGGAATGAGCAGTTCTTC.

The rearrangement joins TRBV28 to TRBJ2-1; TRBD2 agrees at 7 bases. CDR1 is MDHEN and CDR2 is SYDVKM in the germline V gene. J lost 7 bases, V lost 6 bases, and 0 bases had no gene match. The CDR3 has 11 residues. CDR3 in DNA: TGTGCCAGCAGGGGGGGGAATGAGCAGTTCTTC. It codes for CASRGGNEQFF.

The rearrangement links TRBV2 to TRBJ2-1, with 10 bases fitting TRBD2. CDR3 length equals 14 residues. Losses at the gene ends were 7 bases for V and 10 bases for J; bases not matched to a gene: 10. The germline V gene encodes CDR1 SNHLY and CDR2 FYNNEI. The CDR3 nucleotides are TGTGCCAGCACATTCGTAGCGGGAGGACAAGAGCAGTTCTTC. It specifies CASTFVAGGQEQFF.

This sequence joins TRBV6-5 and TRBJ2-1; D is ambiguous. Looked up from germline, CDR1 is MNHEY and CDR2 is SVGAGI. This CDR3 is built from 14 residues. Between the trimmed V and J ends, which lost 7 bases and 3 bases, there was a span of 13 bases. CDR3 nucleotides: TGTGCCAGCATCTCCCCTCACGACTACAATGAGCAGTTCTTC. Translation: CASISPHDYNEQFF.

V and J are TRBV30 and TRBJ2-7; D perhaps matches TRBD1 (6 bases). The germline V and J ends were trimmed by 5 bases and 2 bases, with 13 bases remaining between them. This CDR3 comprises 13 residues. Germline-derived CDR1 and CDR2 are GTSNPN and SVGIG (reference sequence). The CDR3 nucleotides are TGTGCCTGGGCCTCCGGGACAACCTACGAGCAGTACTTC. Residues: CAWASGTTYEQYF.

This rearrangement joins TRBV11-2 to TRBJ2-5; the match to TRBD2 covers 10 bases. J lost 2 bases, V lost 4 bases, and 10 bases had no gene match. The CDR3 contains 17 residues. Germline V CDR1 and CDR2: SGHAT, FQNNGV. CDR3 nucleotide sequence: TGTGCCAGCAGCTATAGGCTAGCGGGGGCCCAACAAGAGACCCAGTACTTC. It encodes CASSYRLAGAQQETQYF.

The rearrangement links TRBV4-2 to TRBJ2-1, with D uncertain. The germline gives CDR1 LGHNA, CDR2 YNFKEQ. Trimming left V 0 bases short and J 11 bases short, with 2 bases between. This CDR3 is built from 10 residues. The CDR3 is CASSQDKQFF. DNA of the CDR3: TGTGCCAGCAGCCAAGATAAGCAGTTCTTC.

This clone was counted only a few times. The rearrangement joins TRBV10-3 to TRBJ2-3, with D uncertain. CDR1 and CDR2 (germline): ENHRY, SYGVKD. CDR3 length: 12 amino acids. V lost 6 bases, J lost 6 bases, and 10 bases lay in between. The CDR3 protein is CAISLSADTQYF. The CDR3, as DNA: TGTGCCATCAGCCTAAGCGCTGATACGCAGTATTTT.

This clone was seen more than once but under ten times. The gene calls are TRBV15 and TRBJ2-3; D might be TRBD1 (6 bases). V was clipped by 7 bases and J by 0 bases, with 14 bases between them. Germline CDR1 reads LNHNV; CDR2 reads YYDKDF (reference sequence). This CDR3 has 15 residues. The CDR3 coding sequence is TGTGCCACCAACTCGGGACACCGAAGCACAGATACGCAGTATTTT. The encoded protein is CATNSGHRSTDTQYF. The entire variable domain, with the rest obtained from reference TRBV15 and TRBJ2-3, is as follows: DAMVIQNPRYQVTQFGKPVTLSCSQTLNHNVMYWYQQKSSQAPKLLFHYYDKDFNNEADTPDNFQSRRPNTSFCFLDIRSPGLGDTAMYLCATNSGHRSTDTQYFGPGTRLTVL.

V gene TRBV28 combines with J gene TRBJ2-3, with 7 bases fitting TRBD2. V shed 5 bases, J shed 5 bases, and the junction held 7 bases outside the gene matches. The CDR3 has 14 residues. Germline values: CDR1 MDHEN, CDR2 SYDVKM. The CDR3 DNA sequence: TGTGCCAGCAGTAGGGGAGGGGTCAGAGATACGCAGTATTTT. Translating gives CASSRGGVRDTQYF.

The V and J genes are TRBV2 and TRBJ1-2, with 11 bases that match TRBD1. The ends lost 6 bases at V and 4 bases at J; junction bases unmatched: 4. In germline, CDR1 is SNHLY, CDR2 FYNNEI. The CDR3 sequence is 14 residues long. CDR3 amino acids: CASRAGTGGYGYTF. CDR3 nucleotide sequence: TGTGCCAGCAGGGCCGGGACAGGGGGCTATGGCTACACCTTC. Combining the CDR3 with reference TRBV2 and TRBJ1-2 gives the whole variable domain EPEVTQTPSHQVTQMGQEVILRCVPISNHLYFYWYRQILGQKVEFLVSFYNNEISEKSEIFDDQFSVERPDGSNFTLKIRSTKLEDSAMYFCASRAGTGGYGYTFGSGTRLTVV.

This clone was seen only a few times. J is TRBJ2-2 and V is TRBV7-2, with 11 bases fitting TRBD2. Germline CDR1 reads SGHTA; CDR2 reads FQGNSA. There are 16 residues in the CDR3. Unmatched junction bases numbered 6, after V lost 6 bases and J lost 3 bases. CDR3 in DNA: TGTGCCAGCAGTTTGCTAGCGGGGGGTGACACCGGGGAGCTGTTTTTT. Residues: CASSLLAGGDTGELFF. The full variable domain, with the rest looked up from reference TRBV7-2 and TRBJ2-2, is GAGVSQSPSNKVTEKGKDVELRCDPISGHTALYWYRQSLGQGLEFLIYFQGNSAPDKSGLPSDRFSAERTGGSVSTLTIQRTQQEDSAVYLCASSLLAGGDTGELFFGEGSRLTVL.